This passage covers 4 T cell receptor beta chains from one sample sequenced in a study of graft-versus-host responses after intestinal transplantation. This table comes from immunoSEQ multiplex PCR, and its TCRdb copy is limited to in-frame clones, with some not included. In the table there are tens of thousands of clones, over 85% of which are singletons. Antigens for these TCRs are unknown. Sequences were derived from unstimulated CD8+ T cells sorted from spleen or lymph node cells, sampled before intestinal transplant. These receptors were taken from a human donor who received an intestinal transplant.

The chain combines TRBV11-1 with TRBJ2-7, with D possibly matching TRBD1 (5 bases). Trimming took off 1 base at V and 0 bases at J, with 7 bases between the two ends. The germline gives CDR1 SGHAT, CDR2 FQDESV (reference sequence). The CDR3 runs 14 residues. The CDR3 coding sequence is TGTGCCAGCAGCTTAGGGGGCCTCTCCTACGAGCAGTACTTC. This gives the protein CASSLGGLSYEQYF.

The chain joins TRBV11-2 to TRBJ1-5, with D uncertain. The CDR3 totals 12 residues. Trimming left V 4 bases short and J 8 bases short, with 9 bases between. Germline CDR1 SGHAT, CDR2 FQNNGV. This chain's CDR3 is CASSSTGEPQHF. CDR3 DNA sequence: TGTGCCAGCAGCTCTACGGGAGAGCCCCAGCATTTT.

The rearrangement links TRBV6-5 to TRBJ1-4, with D perhaps TRBD1 (6 bases). Germline V lookup: CDR1 MNHEY, CDR2 SVGAGI. The CDR3 has 16 residues. V dropped 4 bases and J dropped 8 bases, with 20 bases sitting between them. CDR3 in amino acids: CASSSRQASTREKLFF. As DNA, the CDR3 is TGTGCCAGCAGTTCCCGACAGGCCTCAACGAGAGAAAAACTGTTTTTT.

This sequence joins TRBV4-1 and TRBJ1-5; tentative D call: TRBD1 (6 bases). Trimming took 1 base from V and 6 from J, leaving 13 bases between them. Germline CDR1 and CDR2: MGHRA and YSYEKL. The CDR3 spans 15 residues. CDR3 sequence: CASSQVGGRGQPQHF. The CDR3 region has the DNA TGCGCCAGCAGCCAAGTCGGGGGGCGCGGTCAGCCCCAGCATTTT.